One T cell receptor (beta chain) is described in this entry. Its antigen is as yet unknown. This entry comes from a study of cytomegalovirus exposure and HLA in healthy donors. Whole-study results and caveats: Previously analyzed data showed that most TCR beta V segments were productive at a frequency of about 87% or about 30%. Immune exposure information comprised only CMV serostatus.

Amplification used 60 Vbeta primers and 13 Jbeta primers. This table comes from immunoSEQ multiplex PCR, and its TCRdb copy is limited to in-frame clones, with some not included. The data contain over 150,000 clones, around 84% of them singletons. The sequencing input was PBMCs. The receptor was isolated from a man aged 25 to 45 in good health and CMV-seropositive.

For the CDR3, the DNA is TGTGCCATCAGTGAGATCCCGCGTACAGATGGGAATCAGCCCCAGCATTTT. The encoded protein is CAISEIPRTDGNQPQHF. The V call is TRBV10-3, the J call TRBJ1-5; D unresolved. Trimming shortened V by 2 bases and J by 4 bases, and 18 bases separated the two germline ends. The CDR3 has 17 amino acids. Germline V gene data show CDR1 as ENHRY and CDR2 as SYGVKD.